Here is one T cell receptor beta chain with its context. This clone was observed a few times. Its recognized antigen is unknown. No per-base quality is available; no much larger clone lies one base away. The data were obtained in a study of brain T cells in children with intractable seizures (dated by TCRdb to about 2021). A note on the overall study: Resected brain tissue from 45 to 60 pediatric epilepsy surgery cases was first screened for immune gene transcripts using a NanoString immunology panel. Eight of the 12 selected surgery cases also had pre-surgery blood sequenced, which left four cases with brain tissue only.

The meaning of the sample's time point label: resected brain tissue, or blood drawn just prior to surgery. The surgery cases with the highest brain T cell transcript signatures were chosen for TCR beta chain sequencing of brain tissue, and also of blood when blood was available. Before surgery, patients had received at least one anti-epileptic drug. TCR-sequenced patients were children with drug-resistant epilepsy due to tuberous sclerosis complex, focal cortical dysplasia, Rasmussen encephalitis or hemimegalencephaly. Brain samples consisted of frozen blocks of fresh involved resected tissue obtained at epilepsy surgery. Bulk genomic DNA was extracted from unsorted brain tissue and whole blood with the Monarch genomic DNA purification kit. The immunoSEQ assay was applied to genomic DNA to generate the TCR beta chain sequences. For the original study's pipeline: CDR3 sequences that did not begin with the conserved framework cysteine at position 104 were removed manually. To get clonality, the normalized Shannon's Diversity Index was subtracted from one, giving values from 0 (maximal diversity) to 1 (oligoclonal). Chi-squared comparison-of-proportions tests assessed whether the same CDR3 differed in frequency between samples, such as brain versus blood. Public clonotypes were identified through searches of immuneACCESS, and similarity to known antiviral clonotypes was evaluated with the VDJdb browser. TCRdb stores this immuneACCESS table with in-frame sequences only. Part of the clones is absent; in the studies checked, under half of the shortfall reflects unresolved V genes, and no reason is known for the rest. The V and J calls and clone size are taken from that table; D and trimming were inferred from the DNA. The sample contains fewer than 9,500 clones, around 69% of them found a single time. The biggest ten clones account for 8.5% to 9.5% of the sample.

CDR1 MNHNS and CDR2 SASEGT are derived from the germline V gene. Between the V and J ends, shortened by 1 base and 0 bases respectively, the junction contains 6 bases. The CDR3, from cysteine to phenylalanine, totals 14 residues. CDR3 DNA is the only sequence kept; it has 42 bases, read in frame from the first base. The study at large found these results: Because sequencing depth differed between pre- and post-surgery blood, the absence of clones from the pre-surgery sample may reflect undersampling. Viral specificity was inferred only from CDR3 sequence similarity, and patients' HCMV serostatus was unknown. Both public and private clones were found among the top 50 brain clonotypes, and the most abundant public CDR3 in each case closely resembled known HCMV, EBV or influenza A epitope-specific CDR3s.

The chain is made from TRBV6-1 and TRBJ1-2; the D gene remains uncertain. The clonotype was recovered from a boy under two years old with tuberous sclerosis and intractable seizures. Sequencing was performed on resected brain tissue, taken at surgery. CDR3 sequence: CASSEGATNYGYTF. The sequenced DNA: TGTGCCAGCAGTGAAGGGGCTACTAACTATGGCTACACCTTC.